The rows below give T cell receptor beta chains drawn from one sample of a study of blood T cell repertoires in COVID-19. The protocol was immunoSEQ multiplex PCR, while the TCRdb copy is restricted to in-frame clones and leaves out a portion. Of some 130,000 clones listed, 86% are singletons. The source material was PBMCs or T cells enriched from blood (not recorded which). The source is a woman aged 45-65 years who had recovered from COVID-19. The CDR3 runs from the conserved cysteine through the conserved F or W. The D gene is left open where the match is weak. Where a row states a size, it is once, few, many or the class of an expanded clone; other rows omit it.

clone size: .; V gene: TRBV11-3; D gene: .; J gene: TRBJ2-5; CDR3 protein: CASSLVVAVGETQYF; CDR3 DNA: TGTGCCAGCAGCTTAGTGGTAGCGGTGGGGGAGACCCAGTACTTC
clone size: .; V gene: TRBV29-1; D gene: TRBD1; J gene: TRBJ1-1; CDR3 protein: CSGAAGQVNTEAFF; CDR3 DNA: TGCAGCGGCGCCGCGGGACAGGTGAACACTGAAGCTTTCTTT
clone size: .; V gene: TRBV29-1; D gene: TRBD1; J gene: TRBJ2-1; CDR3 protein: CSVAFGTGSYNEQFF; CDR3 DNA: TGCAGCGTTGCTTTCGGGACAGGGTCATACAATGAGCAGTTCTTC
clone size: .; V gene: TRBV4-1; D gene: TRBD1; J gene: TRBJ2-1; CDR3 protein: CASSHPGQGDSYNEQFF; CDR3 DNA: TGCGCCAGCAGCCACCCGGGACAGGGGGACTCCTACAATGAGCAGTTCTTC
clone size: .; V gene: TRBV9; D gene: TRBD1; J gene: TRBJ2-1; CDR3 protein: CASSVRTGSSYNEQFF; CDR3 DNA: TGTGCCAGCAGCGTGCGGACAGGGAGCTCCTACAATGAGCAGTTCTTC
clone size: .; V gene: TRBV19; D gene: .; J gene: TRBJ2-7; CDR3 protein: CASSRTPPYEQYF; CDR3 DNA: TGTGCCAGTAGTCGGACTCCCCCCTACGAGCAGTACTTC
clone size: .; V gene: TRBV14; D gene: .; J gene: TRBJ1-2; CDR3 protein: CASSQEVGGYGYTF; CDR3 DNA: TGTGCCAGCAGCCAAGAAGTGGGGGGCTATGGCTACACCTTC
clone size: few; V gene: TRBV5-4; D gene: TRBD1; J gene: TRBJ2-3; CDR3 protein: CASSLGQGLQDTQYF; CDR3 DNA: TGTGCCAGCAGCCTGGGACAGGGTTTACAGGATACGCAGTATTTT
clone size: .; V gene: TRBV7-8; D gene: .; J gene: TRBJ2-6; CDR3 protein: CASSLPAGGANVLTF; CDR3 DNA: TGTGCCAGCAGCCTTCCGGCGGGCGGGGCCAACGTCCTGACTTTC
clone size: .; V gene: TRBV2; D gene: .; J gene: TRBJ1-2; CDR3 protein: CASRAGTPLYGYTF; CDR3 DNA: TGTGCCAGCAGGGCCGGGACACCGCTCTATGGCTACACCTTC
clone size: .; V gene: TRBV19; D gene: .; J gene: TRBJ1-5; CDR3 protein: CASETGQTYSNQPQHF; CDR3 DNA: TGTGCCAGCGAAACCGGACAGACTTATAGCAATCAGCCCCAGCATTTT
clone size: .; V gene: TRBV7-2; D gene: TRBD1; J gene: TRBJ2-5; CDR3 protein: CASSPRDRGVETQYF; CDR3 DNA: TGTGCCAGCAGCCCTCGGGACAGGGGTGTGGAGACCCAGTACTTC
clone size: .; V gene: TRBV10-3; D gene: TRBD1; J gene: TRBJ2-3; CDR3 protein: CAISAATGVGTDTQYF; CDR3 DNA: TGTGCCATCAGTGCGGCGACAGGGGTAGGCACAGATACGCAGTATTTT
clone size: .; V gene: TRBV6-2/TRBV6-3; D gene: .; J gene: TRBJ1-1; CDR3 protein: CASSYSWGRDTEAFF; CDR3 DNA: TGTGCCAGCAGTTACTCGTGGGGGAGGGACACTGAAGCTTTCTTT
clone size: .; V gene: TRBV2; D gene: .; J gene: TRBJ2-5; CDR3 protein: CASSINRFGEETQYF; CDR3 DNA: TGTGCCAGCAGTATTAACAGGTTTGGCGAGGAGACCCAGTACTTC
clone size: .; V gene: TRBV3-1/TRBV3-2; D gene: .; J gene: TRBJ1-2; CDR3 protein: CASSPGDFFYTF; CDR3 DNA: TGTGCCAGCAGCCCTGGGGACTTTTTCTACACCTTC
clone size: .; V gene: TRBV4-1; D gene: .; J gene: TRBJ1-1; CDR3 protein: CASSPGGFTEAFF; CDR3 DNA: TGCGCCAGCAGCCCAGGAGGGTTCACTGAAGCTTTCTTT
clone size: .; V gene: TRBV4-3; D gene: TRBD1; J gene: TRBJ1-2; CDR3 protein: CASSPAGTGHGYTF; CDR3 DNA: TGCGCCAGCAGCCCTGCCGGGACAGGGCACGGCTACACCTTC
clone size: .; V gene: TRBV19; D gene: TRBD1; J gene: TRBJ1-5; CDR3 protein: CASKRDRGTNQPQHF; CDR3 DNA: TGTGCCAGTAAAAGGGACAGGGGAACAAATCAGCCCCAGCATTTT
clone size: .; V gene: TRBV28; D gene: .; J gene: TRBJ2-4; CDR3 protein: CASSSVNIQYF; CDR3 DNA: TGTGCCAGTTCTAGCGTCAACATTCAGTACTTC
clone size: .; V gene: TRBV11-2; D gene: .; J gene: TRBJ2-7; CDR3 protein: CASSPRSWDTYEQYF; CDR3 DNA: TGTGCCAGCAGCCCAAGGAGCTGGGACACCTACGAGCAGTACTTC
clone size: .; V gene: TRBV5-1; D gene: TRBD2; J gene: TRBJ2-3; CDR3 protein: CASSLSLAGTSPTDTQYF; CDR3 DNA: TGCGCCAGCAGCTTGTCTCTCGCCGGGACTAGCCCCACAGATACGCAGTATTTT
clone size: once; V gene: TRBV10-1; D gene: TRBD2; J gene: TRBJ2-3; CDR3 protein: CASSGGEAGSDTQYF; CDR3 DNA: TGCGCCAGCAGCGGGGGGGAGGCGGGGAGCGATACGCAGTATTTT
clone size: .; V gene: TRBV10-1; D gene: TRBD2; J gene: TRBJ2-7; CDR3 protein: CASSVGSGDEQYF; CDR3 DNA: TGCGCCAGCAGTGTCGGCAGCGGGGACGAGCAGTACTTC
clone size: once; V gene: TRBV5-1; D gene: .; J gene: TRBJ1-2; CDR3 protein: CASRQGGGYTF; CDR3 DNA: TGCGCCAGCAGGCAGGGAGGCGGCTACACCTTC
clone size: .; V gene: TRBV5-4; D gene: TRBD1; J gene: TRBJ1-4; CDR3 protein: CASSSGIRQGPNEKLFF; CDR3 DNA: TGTGCCAGCAGCTCCGGAATACGACAGGGCCCAAATGAAAAACTGTTTTTT
clone size: .; V gene: TRBV6-5; D gene: TRBD2; J gene: TRBJ2-3; CDR3 protein: CASTYGRGATDTQYF; CDR3 DNA: TGTGCCAGCACCTACGGGCGGGGGGCCACAGATACGCAGTATTTT
clone size: .; V gene: TRBV7-8; D gene: TRBD1; J gene: TRBJ1-1; CDR3 protein: CASSISGTGGTEAFF; CDR3 DNA: TGTGCCAGCAGTATATCCGGGACAGGGGGTACTGAAGCTTTCTTT
clone size: few; V gene: TRBV7-9; D gene: TRBD1; J gene: TRBJ1-5; CDR3 protein: CASSRDRESNQPQHF; CDR3 DNA: TGTGCCAGCAGCCGGGACAGGGAAAGCAATCAGCCCCAGCATTTT
clone size: .; V gene: TRBV5-1; D gene: TRBD2; J gene: TRBJ2-1; CDR3 protein: CASSSGTSGGYNEQFF; CDR3 DNA: TGCGCCAGCAGCTCCGGGACTAGCGGGGGGTACAATGAGCAGTTCTTC
clone size: few; V gene: TRBV4-1; D gene: .; J gene: TRBJ1-2; CDR3 protein: CASSQRSRSTNYGYTF; CDR3 DNA: TGCGCCAGCAGCCAACGTTCTCGGTCAACTAACTATGGCTACACCTTC
clone size: once; V gene: TRBV3-1/TRBV3-2; D gene: TRBD2; J gene: TRBJ2-5; CDR3 protein: CASSLPRGGIQTQYF; CDR3 DNA: TGTGCCAGCAGCCTTCCCCGGGGGGGCATTCAGACCCAGTACTTC
clone size: .; V gene: TRBV5-1; D gene: .; J gene: TRBJ1-6; CDR3 protein: CASSLSVGSYNSPLHF; CDR3 DNA: TGCGCCAGCAGCTTGAGTGTCGGCTCCTATAATTCACCCCTCCACTTT
clone size: .; V gene: TRBV18; D gene: TRBD1; J gene: TRBJ1-1; CDR3 protein: CASSPSGGAGVRVEAFF; CDR3 DNA: TGTGCCAGCTCACCGTCAGGGGGCGCCGGCGTAAGGGTTGAAGCTTTCTTT
clone size: .; V gene: TRBV12-3/TRBV12-4; D gene: TRBD1; J gene: TRBJ1-2; CDR3 protein: CASGQGAYGYTF; CDR3 DNA: TGTGCCAGTGGACAGGGGGCATATGGCTACACCTTC
clone size: .; V gene: TRBV13; D gene: TRBD1; J gene: TRBJ2-7; CDR3 protein: CASSLRGAGGYEQYF; CDR3 DNA: TGTGCCAGCAGCTTACGGGGTGCAGGGGGCTACGAGCAGTACTTC
clone size: .; V gene: TRBV2; D gene: .; J gene: TRBJ2-1; CDR3 protein: CASSDPGSSYNEQFF; CDR3 DNA: TGTGCCAGCAGTGATCCGGGGAGCTCCTACAATGAGCAGTTCTTC
clone size: few; V gene: TRBV19; D gene: .; J gene: TRBJ1-5; CDR3 protein: CAVGGPPRSNQPQHF; CDR3 DNA: TGTGCTGTGGGGGGGCCGCCGCGTAGCAATCAGCCCCAGCATTTT
clone size: .; V gene: TRBV7-2; D gene: .; J gene: TRBJ1-1; CDR3 protein: CASSLDSGAPEAFF; CDR3 DNA: TGTGCCAGCAGCTTAGATAGCGGGGCCCCTGAAGCTTTCTTT
clone size: .; V gene: TRBV7-2; D gene: .; J gene: TRBJ2-1; CDR3 protein: CASSTLSGSLSYNEQFF; CDR3 DNA: TGTGCCAGCAGCACCCTCTCGGGATCCCTGTCCTACAATGAGCAGTTCTTC
clone size: .; V gene: TRBV2; D gene: .; J gene: TRBJ1-5; CDR3 protein: CASSPGVGQPQHF; CDR3 DNA: TGTGCCAGCAGCCCAGGGGTGGGTCAGCCCCAGCATTTT
clone size: .; V gene: TRBV11-2; D gene: TRBD1; J gene: TRBJ2-7; CDR3 protein: CASSLEGGTPLDEQYF; CDR3 DNA: TGTGCCAGCAGCTTAGAAGGGGGCACGCCACTAGACGAGCAGTACTTC
clone size: .; V gene: TRBV10-1; D gene: .; J gene: TRBJ1-1; CDR3 protein: CASSESGGTEAFF; CDR3 DNA: TGCGCCAGCAGTGAGTCAGGGGGCACTGAAGCTTTCTTT
clone size: .; V gene: TRBV6-1; D gene: .; J gene: TRBJ1-2; CDR3 protein: CASSDQGLYGYTF; CDR3 DNA: TGTGCCAGCAGTGATCAGGGGCTTTATGGCTACACCTTC
clone size: .; V gene: TRBV13; D gene: TRBD1; J gene: TRBJ2-7; CDR3 protein: CASSSGGQGSYEQYF; CDR3 DNA: TGTGCCAGCAGCTCAGGGGGACAGGGAAGCTACGAGCAGTACTTC
clone size: .; V gene: TRBV6-6; D gene: .; J gene: TRBJ1-5; CDR3 protein: CASKEQEPNQPQHF; CDR3 DNA: TGTGCCAGCAAGGAACAGGAACCGAATCAGCCCCAGCATTTT
clone size: .; V gene: TRBV9; D gene: .; J gene: TRBJ2-1; CDR3 protein: CASSVEFVGGQFF; CDR3 DNA: TGTGCCAGCAGCGTAGAATTTGTGGGGGGGCAGTTCTTC